This T cell receptor (beta chain) was recovered during a study of CD4 T cells in relation to SARS-CoV-2 and coronaviruses. Study as a whole: ViraFEST: roughly 10-day antigen culture of PBMCs, then TCR beta CDR3 sequencing. Negative control cultures got HIV-1 Nef peptides or no peptide. Whole-study results and caveats: About 65% of donors had memory CD4+ clonotypes crossrecognizing SARS-CoV-2 and common cold coronavirus spike.

In regard to this clone: The antigen remains undetermined.

Assay used: immunoSEQ multiplex PCR; TCRdb lists only in-frame clones, some missing. The data contain roughly 20,000 clones, just over 75% of them singletons. The V segment lost 0 bases and the J segment 9 bases; nucleotides outside the gene matches: 3. Germline V gives CDR1 SGHAT, CDR2 FQNNGV. The CDR3 is 15 residues long. The unexposed donors gave CD4+ T cells in about 2010-2019, prior to COVID-19. Isolation of CD4+ T cells took place after around 11 days in culture. Unexposed-donor CD4+ T cells were probed with SARS-CoV-2 S/N and four cold-coronavirus spikes, cells permitting. The receptor was derived from a human donor in good health. V is TRBV11-2 and J is TRBJ2-1; TRBD2 matches 12 bases. Input material: CD4+ T cells from PBMCs, cultured in vitro. CDR3 region: CASSLERTSGTEQFF. The DNA for the CDR3 is TGTGCCAGCAGCTTAGAGAGGACTAGCGGGACTGAGCAGTTCTTC.